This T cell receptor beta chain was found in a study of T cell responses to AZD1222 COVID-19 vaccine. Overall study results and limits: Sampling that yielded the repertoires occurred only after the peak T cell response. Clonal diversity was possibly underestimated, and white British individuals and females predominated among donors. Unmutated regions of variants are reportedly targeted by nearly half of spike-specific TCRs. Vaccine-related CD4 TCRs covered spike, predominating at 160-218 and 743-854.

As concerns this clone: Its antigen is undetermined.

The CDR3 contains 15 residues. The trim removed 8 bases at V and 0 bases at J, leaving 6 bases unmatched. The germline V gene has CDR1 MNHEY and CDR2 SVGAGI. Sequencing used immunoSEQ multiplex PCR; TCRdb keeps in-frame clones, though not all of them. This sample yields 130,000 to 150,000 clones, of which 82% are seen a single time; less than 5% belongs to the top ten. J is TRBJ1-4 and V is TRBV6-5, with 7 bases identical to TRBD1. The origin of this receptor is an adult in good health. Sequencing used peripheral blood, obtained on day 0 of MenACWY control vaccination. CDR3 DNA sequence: TGTGCCAGCGGGTTTCAGGGGGCAACTAATGAAAAACTGTTTTTT. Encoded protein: CASGFQGATNEKLFF.